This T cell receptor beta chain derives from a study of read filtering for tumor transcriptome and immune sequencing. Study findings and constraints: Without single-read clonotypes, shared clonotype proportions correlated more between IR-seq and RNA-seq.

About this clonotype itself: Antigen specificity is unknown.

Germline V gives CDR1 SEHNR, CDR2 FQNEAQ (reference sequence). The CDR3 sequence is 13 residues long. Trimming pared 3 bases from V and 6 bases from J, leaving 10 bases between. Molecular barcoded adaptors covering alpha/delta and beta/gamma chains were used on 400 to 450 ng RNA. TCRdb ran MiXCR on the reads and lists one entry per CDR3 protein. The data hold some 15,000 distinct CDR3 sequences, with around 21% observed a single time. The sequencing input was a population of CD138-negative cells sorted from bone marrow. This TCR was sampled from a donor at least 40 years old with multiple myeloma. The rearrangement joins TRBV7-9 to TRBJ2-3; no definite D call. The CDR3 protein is CASSFSADDTQYF. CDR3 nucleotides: TGTGCCAGCAGCTTTTCGGCGGATGATACGCAGTATTTT.